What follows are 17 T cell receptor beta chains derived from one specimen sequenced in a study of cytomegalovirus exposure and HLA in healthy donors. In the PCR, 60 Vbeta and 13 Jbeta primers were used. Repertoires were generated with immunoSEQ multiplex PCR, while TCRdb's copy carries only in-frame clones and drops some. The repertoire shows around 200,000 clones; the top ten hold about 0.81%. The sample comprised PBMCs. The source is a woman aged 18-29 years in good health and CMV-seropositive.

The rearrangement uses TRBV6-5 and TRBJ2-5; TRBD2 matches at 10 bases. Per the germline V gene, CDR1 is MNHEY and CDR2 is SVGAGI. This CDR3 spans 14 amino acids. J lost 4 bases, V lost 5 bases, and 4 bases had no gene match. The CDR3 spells CASSIAGGGETQYF. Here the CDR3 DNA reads TGTGCCAGCAGTATAGCGGGAGGAGGAGAGACCCAGTACTTC.

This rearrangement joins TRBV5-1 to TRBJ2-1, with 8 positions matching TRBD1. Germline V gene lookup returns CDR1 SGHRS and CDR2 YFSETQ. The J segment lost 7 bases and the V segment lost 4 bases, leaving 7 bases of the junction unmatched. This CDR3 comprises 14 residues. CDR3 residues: CASSLGQGWNEQFF. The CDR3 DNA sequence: TGCGCCAGCAGCCTAGGACAGGGATGGAATGAGCAGTTCTTC.

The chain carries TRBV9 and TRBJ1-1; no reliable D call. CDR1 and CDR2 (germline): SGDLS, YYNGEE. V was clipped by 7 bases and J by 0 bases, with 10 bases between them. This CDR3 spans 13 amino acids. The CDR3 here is CASSEGMNTEAFF. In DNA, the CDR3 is TGTGCCAGCTCGGAGGGAATGAACACTGAAGCTTTCTTT.

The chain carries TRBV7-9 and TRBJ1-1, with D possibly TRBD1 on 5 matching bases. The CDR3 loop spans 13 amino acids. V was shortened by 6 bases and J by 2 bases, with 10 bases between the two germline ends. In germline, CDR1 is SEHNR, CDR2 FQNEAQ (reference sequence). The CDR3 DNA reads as TGTGCCAGCAGGCAGACAGTTAACACTGAAGCTTTCTTT. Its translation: CASRQTVNTEAFF.

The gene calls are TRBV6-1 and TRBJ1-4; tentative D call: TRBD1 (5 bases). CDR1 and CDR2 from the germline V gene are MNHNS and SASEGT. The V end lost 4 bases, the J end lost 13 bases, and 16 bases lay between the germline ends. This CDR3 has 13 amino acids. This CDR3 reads CASSATVSGGLFF. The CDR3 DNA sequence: TGTGCCAGCAGTGCGACAGTTTCGGGAGGACTGTTTTTT.

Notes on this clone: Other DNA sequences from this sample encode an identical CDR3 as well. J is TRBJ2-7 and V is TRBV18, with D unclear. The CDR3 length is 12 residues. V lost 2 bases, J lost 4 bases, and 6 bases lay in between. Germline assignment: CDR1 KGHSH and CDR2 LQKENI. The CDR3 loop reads CASSPARYEQYF. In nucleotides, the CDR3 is TGTGCCAGCTCACCAGCGCGATACGAGCAGTACTTC. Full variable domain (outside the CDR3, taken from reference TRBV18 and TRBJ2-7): NAGVMQNPRHLVRRRGQEARLRCSPMKGHSHVYWYRQLPEEGLKFMVYLQKENIIDESGMPKERFSAEFPKEGPSILRIQQVVRGDSAAYFCASSPARYEQYFGPGTRLTVT.

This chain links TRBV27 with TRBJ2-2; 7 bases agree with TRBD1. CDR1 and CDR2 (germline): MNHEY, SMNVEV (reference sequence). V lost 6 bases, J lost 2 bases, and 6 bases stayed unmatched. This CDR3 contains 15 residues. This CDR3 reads CASRAGTANTGELFF. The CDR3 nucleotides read TGTGCCAGCAGGGCAGGGACAGCAAACACCGGGGAGCTGTTTTTT.

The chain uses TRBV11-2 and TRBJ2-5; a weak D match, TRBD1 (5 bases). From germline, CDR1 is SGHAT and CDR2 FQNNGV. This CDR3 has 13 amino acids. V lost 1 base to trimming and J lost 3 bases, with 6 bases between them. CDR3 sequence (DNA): TGTGCCAGCAGCTTAGGACAGAAAGAGACCCAGTACTTC. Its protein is CASSLGQKETQYF.

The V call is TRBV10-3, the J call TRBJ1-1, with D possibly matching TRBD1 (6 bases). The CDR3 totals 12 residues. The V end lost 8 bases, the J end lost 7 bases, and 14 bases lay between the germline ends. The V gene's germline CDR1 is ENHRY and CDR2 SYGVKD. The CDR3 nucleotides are TGTGCCATCCGAGATACAGGGATTGAAGCTTTCTTT. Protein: CAIRDTGIEAFF.

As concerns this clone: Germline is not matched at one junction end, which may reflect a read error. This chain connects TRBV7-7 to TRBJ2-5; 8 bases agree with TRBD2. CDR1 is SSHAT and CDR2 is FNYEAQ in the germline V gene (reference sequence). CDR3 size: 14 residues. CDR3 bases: TGTGCTAGCAGCTTAGGACTAGCCCAAGAGACCCAGTACTTC. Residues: CASSLGLAQETQYF.

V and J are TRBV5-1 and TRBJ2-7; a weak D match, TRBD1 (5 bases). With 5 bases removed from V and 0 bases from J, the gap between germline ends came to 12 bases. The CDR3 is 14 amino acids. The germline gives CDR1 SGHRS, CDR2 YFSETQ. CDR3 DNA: TGCGCCAGCAGAATAGGGGATGGCTCCTACGAGCAGTACTTC. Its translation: CASRIGDGSYEQYF. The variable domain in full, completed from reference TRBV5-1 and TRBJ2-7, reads KAGVTQTPRYLIKTRGQQVTLSCSPISGHRSVSWYQQTPGQGLQFLFEYFSETQRNKGNFPGRFSGRQFSNSRSEMNVSTLELGDSALYLCASRIGDGSYEQYFGPGTRLTVT.

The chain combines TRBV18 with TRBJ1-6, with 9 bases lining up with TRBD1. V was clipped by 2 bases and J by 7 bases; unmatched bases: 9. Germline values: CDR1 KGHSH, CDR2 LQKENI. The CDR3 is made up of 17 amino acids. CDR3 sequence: CASSPTPQGASNSPLHF. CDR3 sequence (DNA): TGTGCCAGCTCACCAACACCACAGGGGGCCAGCAATTCACCCCTCCACTTT.

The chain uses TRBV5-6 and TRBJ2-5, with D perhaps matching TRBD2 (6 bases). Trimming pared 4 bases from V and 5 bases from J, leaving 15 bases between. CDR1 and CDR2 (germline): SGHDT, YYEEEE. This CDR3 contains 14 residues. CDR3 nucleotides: TGTGCCAGCAGCCAAGGAGGGGTCGTGGAGACCCAGTACTTC. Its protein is CASSQGGVVETQYF.

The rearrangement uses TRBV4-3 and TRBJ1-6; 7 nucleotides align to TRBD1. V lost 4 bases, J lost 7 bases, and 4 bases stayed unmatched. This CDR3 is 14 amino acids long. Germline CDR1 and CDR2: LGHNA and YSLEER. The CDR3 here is CASSRSGGNSPLHF. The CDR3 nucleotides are TGCGCCAGCAGCCGGTCAGGGGGGAATTCACCCCTCCACTTT.

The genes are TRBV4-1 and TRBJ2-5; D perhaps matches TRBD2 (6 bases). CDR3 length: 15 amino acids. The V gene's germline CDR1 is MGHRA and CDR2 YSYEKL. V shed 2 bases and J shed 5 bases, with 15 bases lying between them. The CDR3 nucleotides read TGCGCCAGCAGCCAATCGGAGGGTTTGTGGGAGACCCAGTACTTC. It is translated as CASSQSEGLWETQYF.

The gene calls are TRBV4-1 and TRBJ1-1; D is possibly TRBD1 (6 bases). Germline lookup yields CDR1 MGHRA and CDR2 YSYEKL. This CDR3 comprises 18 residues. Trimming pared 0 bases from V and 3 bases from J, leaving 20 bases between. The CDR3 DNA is TGCGCCAGCAGCCAAGACGCGGGGGGGGCCGCCGGTGACACTGAAGCTTTCTTT. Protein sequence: CASSQDAGGAAGDTEAFF.

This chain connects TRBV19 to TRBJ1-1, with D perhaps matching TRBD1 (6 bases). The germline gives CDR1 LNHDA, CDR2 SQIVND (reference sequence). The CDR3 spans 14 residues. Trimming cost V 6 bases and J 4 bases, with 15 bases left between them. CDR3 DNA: TGTGCCAGTAGCCCGGACAGCACTTCCACTGAAGCTTTCTTT. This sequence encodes CASSPDSTSTEAFF.